The 25 T cell receptor beta chains below all came from one sample that was sequenced in a study of CD8+ T cells in alopecia areata (dated by TCRdb to 2017 to 2018). In the paper's terms, the time point label means: baseline before oral tofacitinib. Library prep was done by the immunoSEQ multiplex PCR assay. RNA was extracted from all samples and reverse transcribed into cDNA, which served as template for TCR sequencing. Imported from immuneACCESS, the table was reduced by TCRdb to in-frame sequences with V and J called. These copies leave out some clones; in studies compared against another copy, an unresolved V gene accounts for under half, and the cause of the remainder is not known. The sample profile shows 150,000 or so clones; roughly 64% of them were found once. The top ten clones comprise about 6.8% of the sample. Here the sequenced sample was CD4+ T cells sorted from blood, taken at week 0. The receptors come from a human donor with alopecia areata.

The table lists this clone with a few counts. The chain couples TRBV10-3 to TRBJ2-1, with D tentatively TRBD2 (7 bases). In germline, CDR1 is ENHRY, CDR2 SYGVKD. The CDR3 contains 16 residues. Trimming shortened V by 3 bases and J by 6 bases, and 18 bases separated the two germline ends. In nucleotides, the CDR3 is TGTGCCATCAGTGACATGGCGAAGGGAGGGGGCAATGAGCAGTTCTTC. Amino acid sequence: CAISDMAKGGGNEQFF.

The rearrangement joins TRBV28 to TRBJ1-5, with D perhaps TRBD1 (5 bases). This CDR3 has 14 amino acids. Per the germline V gene, CDR1 is MDHEN and CDR2 is SYDVKM. V was trimmed by 5 bases and J by 9 bases, leaving 17 bases between them. This CDR3 reads CASSQEGRGGPQHF. DNA of the CDR3: TGTGCCAGCAGTCAAGAGGGTCGCGGGGGGCCCCAGCATTTT.

Note on this clone: The same CDR3 also results from other DNA sequences found in this sample. This chain uses TRBV20-1 with TRBJ2-1; no reliable D call. Trimming shortened V by 3 bases and J by 6 bases, and 6 bases separated the two germline ends. The CDR3 has 11 amino acids. Germline lookup yields CDR1 DFQATT and CDR2 SNEGSKA (reference sequence). The CDR3 DNA reads TGCAGTGCTAGTGGTGGCAATGAGCAGTTCTTC. As protein: CSASGGNEQFF.

A single count supports this clone. J is TRBJ1-1 and V is TRBV7-8; a weak D match, TRBD1 (5 bases). The CDR3 extends over 12 amino acids. V was trimmed by 2 bases and J by 6 bases, leaving 7 bases between them. The germline V gene has CDR1 SGHVS and CDR2 FQNEAQ. CDR3 bases: TGTGCCAGCAGCTTATGGGGGGCTGAAGCTTTCTTT. Translated, it gives CASSLWGAEAFF.

The genes are TRBV7-2 and TRBJ1-5; the match to TRBD1 covers 7 bases. J gave up 3 bases and V 2 bases, and 13 bases lay outside the gene matches. The germline gives CDR1 SGHTA, CDR2 FQGNSA. This CDR3 has 18 residues. CDR3 protein: CASSLSGGRTGLNQPQHF. CDR3 in DNA: TGTGCCAGCAGCTTAAGTGGGGGTCGGACAGGACTCAATCAGCCCCAGCATTTT.

This clone was observed a handful of times. V usage is TRBV15 and J usage is TRBJ1-5, with 7 bases aligning to TRBD1. Germline V gives CDR1 LNHNV, CDR2 YYDKDF (reference sequence). Losses at the gene ends were 1 base for V and 5 bases for J; bases not matched to a gene: 5. The CDR3 runs to 15 residues. The CDR3 nucleotides are TGTGCCACCAGCAGAGGACAGGGAGGTTATCAGCCCCAGCATTTT. It specifies CATSRGQGGYQPQHF.

The chain recombines TRBV7-6 with TRBJ2-7, with TRBD1 matching 9 bases. From germline, CDR1 is SGHVS and CDR2 FNYEAQ. J gave up 6 bases and V 1 base, and 4 bases lay outside the gene matches. This CDR3 has 14 amino acids. In DNA form, the CDR3 reads TGTGCCAGCAGCTTAGGGACAGGGGAATTCGAGCAGTACTTC. It specifies CASSLGTGEFEQYF.

CDR3 residues: CASSWDTNIQYF. The CDR3 coding sequence is TGTGCCAGCAGCTGGGACACAAACATTCAGTACTTC. The rearrangement links TRBV9 to TRBJ2-4, with a tentative D call TRBD1 (6 bases). The V gene's germline CDR1 is SGDLS and CDR2 YYNGEE. CDR3 length: 12 amino acids. Trimming left V 4 bases short and J 6 bases short, with 8 bases between. Complete variable domain (other parts from reference TRBV9 and TRBJ2-4): DSGVTQTPKHLITATGQRVTLRCSPRSGDLSVYWYQQSLDQGLQFLIQYYNGEERAKGNILERFSAQQFPDLHSELNLSSLELGDSALYFCASSWDTNIQYFGAGTRLSVL.

Concerning this clone: The sample has other DNA sequences that encode this CDR3 too. V is TRBV9 and J is TRBJ2-5; possibly TRBD1 or TRBD2 for D (6 bases each). CDR1 and CDR2 from the germline V gene are SGDLS and YYNGEE. There are 14 residues in the CDR3. The germline V and J ends were trimmed by 0 bases and 1 base, with 7 bases remaining between them. CDR3 bases: TGTGCCAGCAGCGTAGGGGGGGCCCAAGAGACCCAGTACTTC. This encodes CASSVGGAQETQYF. Based on the CDR3 plus reference TRBV9 and TRBJ2-5, the full variable domain is DSGVTQTPKHLITATGQRVTLRCSPRSGDLSVYWYQQSLDQGLQFLIQYYNGEERAKGNILERFSAQQFPDLHSELNLSSLELGDSALYFCASSVGGAQETQYFGPGTRLLVL.

The V and J genes are TRBV7-9 and TRBJ2-1; TRBD2 matches at 8 bases. The V gene end was trimmed by 9 bases and the J gene end by 8 bases; junction bases not matched to a gene: 12. Per germline, CDR1 SEHNR and CDR2 FQNEAQ (reference sequence). This CDR3 has 14 amino acids. The CDR3: CARGGAGDRDEQFF. The CDR3 DNA follows: TGTGCCAGGGGAGGAGCGGGGGATAGAGATGAGCAGTTCTTC.

The V call is TRBV10-3, the J call TRBJ2-5; 8 positions agree with TRBD2. The length of the CDR3 is 17 residues. Germline V gene lookup returns CDR1 ENHRY and CDR2 SYGVKD. J was trimmed by 1 base and V by 0 bases; bases with no gene match: 7. The CDR3: CAISESGAGAAQETQYF. The CDR3 DNA is TGTGCCATCAGTGAGTCGGGAGCGGGGGCAGCCCAAGAGACCCAGTACTTC.

CDR3 sequence reads: CASSSIDRATEAFF. The CDR3 coding sequence is TGTGCCAGCAGCTCGATTGACAGGGCCACTGAAGCTTTCTTT. The chain joins TRBV5-4 to TRBJ1-1; the match to TRBD1 covers 7 bases. The J segment lost 4 bases and the V segment lost 3 bases, leaving 6 bases of the junction unmatched. CDR3 length equals 14 residues. Germline lookup yields CDR1 SGHNT and CDR2 YYREEE (reference sequence).

This chain uses TRBV30 with TRBJ1-4; D is perhaps TRBD1 (5 bases). V lost 1 base and J lost 4, with 7 bases in between. CDR3 length: 13 amino acids. The germline V gene encodes CDR1 GTSNPN and CDR2 SVGIG (reference sequence). The DNA of the CDR3 is TGTGCCTGGAGTGGACAGATTAATGAAAAACTGTTTTTT. It specifies CAWSGQINEKLFF.

The gene calls are TRBV19 and TRBJ2-7, with 7 bases lining up with TRBD1. Germline assignment: CDR1 LNHDA and CDR2 SQIVND (reference sequence). V lost 6 bases and J lost 0; bases outside the gene matches: 2. The length of the CDR3 is 13 residues. For the CDR3, the DNA is TGTGCCAGTAGCCGGGACAGCTCCTACGAGCAGTACTTC. Translating it yields CASSRDSSYEQYF.

This clone turned up a few times. The chain is built from TRBV19 and TRBJ1-5; D might be TRBD1 (5 bases). The germline gives CDR1 LNHDA, CDR2 SQIVND (reference sequence). The CDR3 sequence is 18 residues long. The V gene lost 5 bases and the J gene lost 4 bases, with 24 bases spanning the gap. CDR3 nucleotides: TGTGCCAGTAGTCCCCCGCTGGTAGGGGCGTCCCTTAATCAGCCCCAGCATTTT. It yields the protein CASSPPLVGASLNQPQHF.

The rearrangement joins TRBV6-6 to TRBJ2-5; D is unresolved. V was cut by 4 bases and J by 5 bases, with 5 bases left in between. Per germline, CDR1 MNHNY and CDR2 SVGAGI (reference sequence). There are 11 residues in the CDR3. CDR3 sequence reads: CASSLGETQYF. The CDR3 DNA reads as TGTGCCAGCAGTTTGGGGGAGACCCAGTACTTC.

The chain employs TRBV20-1 and TRBJ1-1; D not certain. The CDR3 spans 11 residues. Per germline, CDR1 DFQATT and CDR2 SNEGSKA (reference sequence). Deletions cut 8 bases from V and 1 base from J, with 8 bases between. Here the CDR3 DNA reads TGCAGTCCTGTGGGGAACACTGAAGCTTTCTTT. Its protein is CSPVGNTEAFF.

This clone is a singleton in its sample. This chain uses TRBV5-4 with TRBJ2-1; 12 nucleotides match TRBD2. This CDR3 spans 14 amino acids. V shed 3 bases, J shed 8 bases, and the junction held 3 bases outside the gene matches. Germline loops: CDR1 SGHNT, CDR2 YYREEE (reference sequence). CDR3 sequence reads: CASSSRTSGDEQFF. The CDR3 DNA follows: TGTGCCAGCAGCTCGAGGACTAGCGGGGATGAGCAGTTCTTC.

Written as DNA, the CDR3 is TGTGCCAGCAGCTCAAGGACCGGGGACAGGGAGACCCAGTACTTC. It translates to CASSSRTGDRETQYF. The chain uses TRBV7-9 and TRBJ2-5; 8 positions match TRBD1. This CDR3 has 15 amino acids. Germline V CDR1 and CDR2: SEHNR, FQNEAQ (reference sequence). Losses at the gene ends were 4 bases for V and 5 bases for J; bases not matched to a gene: 9.

V and J are TRBV7-8 and TRBJ2-5; 7 positions agree with TRBD1. V shed 5 bases, J shed 2 bases, and the junction held 5 bases outside the gene matches. CDR1 SGHVS and CDR2 FQNEAQ come from the germline V gene. The CDR3 consists of 14 residues. For the CDR3, the DNA is TGTGCCAGCAGCCAGGACAGGCGGCAAGAGACCCAGTACTTC. It codes for CASSQDRRQETQYF. The whole variable domain, remainder taken from reference TRBV7-8 and TRBJ2-5, is GAGVSQSPRYKVAKRGQDVALRCDPISGHVSLFWYQQALGQGPEFLTYFQNEAQLDKSGLPSDRFFAERPEGSVSTLKIQRTQQEDSAVYLCASSQDRRQETQYFGPGTRLLVL.

The V gene is TRBV5-4, the J gene TRBJ2-1; TRBD2 matches at 11 bases. Germline CDR1 SGHNT, CDR2 YYREEE (reference sequence). Trimming at V came to 3 bases and at J to 10 bases, leaving 6 bases not matched to a gene. This CDR3 region has 14 residues. The CDR3, as DNA: TGTGCCAGCAGCTCCCGACTAGCGGGGCGCGAGCAGTTCTTC. This translates into CASSSRLAGREQFF.

This clone appeared a single time. DNA of the CDR3: TGCGCCAGCAGTTACACAGGGATGAGCAATCAGCCCCAGCATTTT. It is translated as CASSYTGMSNQPQHF. The chain links TRBV5-1 to TRBJ1-5, with a tentative D call TRBD1 (6 bases). Germline CDR1 reads SGHRS; CDR2 reads YFSETQ. The length of the CDR3 is 15 residues. V gave up 5 bases and J gave up 1 base, with 13 bases separating them.

This clone was seen a few times. The chain couples TRBV4-1 to TRBJ2-2, with D possibly being TRBD1 (6 bases). In germline, CDR1 is MGHRA, CDR2 YSYEKL. V lost 0 bases and J lost 5, with 19 bases in between. The CDR3 covers 18 residues. CDR3 sequence reads: CASSQDFVGAGKTGELFF. The CDR3 region has the DNA TGCGCCAGCAGCCAAGATTTCGTGGGGGCAGGGAAAACCGGGGAGCTGTTTTTT.

This clone has just a few counts. Other DNA sequences in the same sample also yield this CDR3. The chain combines TRBV29-1 with TRBJ1-1; perhaps TRBD1 as D (5 bases). Germline V gene data show CDR1 as SQVTM and CDR2 as ANQGSEA. The CDR3 consists of 12 residues. Between the trimmed V and J ends, which lost 4 bases and 1 base, there was a span of 7 bases. Here the CDR3 DNA reads TGCAGCGTTGGGGGGTGGAACACTGAAGCTTTCTTT. Its translation: CSVGGWNTEAFF.

The chain employs TRBV25-1 and TRBJ2-3; D is unclear. Germline V gene data show CDR1 as MGHDK and CDR2 as SYGVNS. This CDR3 region has 15 residues. Trimming left V 4 bases short and J 4 bases short, with 15 bases between. CDR3: CASSGGISWADTQYF. The CDR3 DNA reads TGTGCCAGCAGTGGTGGGATTTCCTGGGCAGATACGCAGTATTTT.